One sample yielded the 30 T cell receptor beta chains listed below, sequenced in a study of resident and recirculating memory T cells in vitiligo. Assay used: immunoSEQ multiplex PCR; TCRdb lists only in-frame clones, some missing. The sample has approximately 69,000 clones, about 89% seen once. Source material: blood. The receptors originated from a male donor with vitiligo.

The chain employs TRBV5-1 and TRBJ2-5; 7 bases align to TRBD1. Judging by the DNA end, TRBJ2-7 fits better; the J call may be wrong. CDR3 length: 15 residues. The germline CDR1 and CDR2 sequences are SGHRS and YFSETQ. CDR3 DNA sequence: TGCGCCAGCAGCAACACCGGGACAGCAGCCTACGAGCAGTACTTC. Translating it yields CASSNTGTAAYEQYF.

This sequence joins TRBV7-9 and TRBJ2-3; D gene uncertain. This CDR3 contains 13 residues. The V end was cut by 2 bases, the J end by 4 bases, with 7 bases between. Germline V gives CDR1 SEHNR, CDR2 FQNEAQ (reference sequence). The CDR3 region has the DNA TGTGCCAGCAGCTTATTCGGGTCAGATACGCAGTATTTT. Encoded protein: CASSLFGSDTQYF. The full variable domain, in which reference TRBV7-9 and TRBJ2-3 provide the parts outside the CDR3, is DTGVSQNPRHKITKRGQNVTFRCDPISEHNRLYWYRQTLGQGPEFLTYFQNEAQLEKSRLLSDRFSAERPKGSFSTLEIQRTEQGDSAMYLCASSLFGSDTQYFGPGTRLTVL.

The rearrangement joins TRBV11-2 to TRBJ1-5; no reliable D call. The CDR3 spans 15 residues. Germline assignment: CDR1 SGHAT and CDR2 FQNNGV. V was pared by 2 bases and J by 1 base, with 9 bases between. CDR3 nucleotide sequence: TGTGCCAGCAGCTTAACATCATTAAGCAATCAGCCCCAGCATTTT. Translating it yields CASSLTSLSNQPQHF.

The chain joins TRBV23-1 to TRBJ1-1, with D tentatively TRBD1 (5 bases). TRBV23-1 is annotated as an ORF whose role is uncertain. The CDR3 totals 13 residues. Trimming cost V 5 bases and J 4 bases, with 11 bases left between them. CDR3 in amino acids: CASSFQGGTEAFF. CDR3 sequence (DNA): TGCGCCAGCAGTTTCCAGGGAGGCACTGAAGCTTTCTTT.

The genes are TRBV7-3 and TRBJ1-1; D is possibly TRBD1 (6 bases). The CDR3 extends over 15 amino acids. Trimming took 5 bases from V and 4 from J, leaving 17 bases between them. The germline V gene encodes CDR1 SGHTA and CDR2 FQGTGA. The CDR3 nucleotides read TGTGCCAGCAGCCCAGCAATCGGACAGAGCACTGAAGCTTTCTTT. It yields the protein CASSPAIGQSTEAFF.

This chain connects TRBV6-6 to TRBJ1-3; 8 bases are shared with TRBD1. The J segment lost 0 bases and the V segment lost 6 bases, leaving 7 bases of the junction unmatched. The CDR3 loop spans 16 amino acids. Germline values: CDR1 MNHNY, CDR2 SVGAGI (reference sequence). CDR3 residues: CASRSKTGDSGNTIYF. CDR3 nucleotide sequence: TGTGCCAGCAGATCTAAGACAGGGGACTCTGGAAACACCATATATTTT.

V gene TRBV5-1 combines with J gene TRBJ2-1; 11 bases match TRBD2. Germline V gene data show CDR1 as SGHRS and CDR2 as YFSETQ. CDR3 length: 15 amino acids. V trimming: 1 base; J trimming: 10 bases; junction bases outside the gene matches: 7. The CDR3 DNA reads TGCGCCAGCAGCTTGATAGCGGGGGGGCCGGGGGAGCAGTTCTTC. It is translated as CASSLIAGGPGEQFF.

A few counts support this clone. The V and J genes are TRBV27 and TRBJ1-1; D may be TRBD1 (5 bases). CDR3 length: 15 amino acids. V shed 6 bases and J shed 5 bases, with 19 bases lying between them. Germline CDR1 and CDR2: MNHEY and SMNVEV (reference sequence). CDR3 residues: CASRTEQRGGTEAFF. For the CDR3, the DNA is TGTGCCAGCAGGACCGAACAGCGGGGCGGTACTGAAGCTTTCTTT.

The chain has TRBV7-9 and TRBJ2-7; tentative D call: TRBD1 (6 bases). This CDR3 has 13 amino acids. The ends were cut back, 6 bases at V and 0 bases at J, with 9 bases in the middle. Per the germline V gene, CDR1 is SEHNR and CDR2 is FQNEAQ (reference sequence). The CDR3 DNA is TGTGCCAGCAGTCGACAGGTCTCCTACGAGCAGTACTTC. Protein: CASSRQVSYEQYF. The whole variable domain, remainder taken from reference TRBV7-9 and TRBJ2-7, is DTGVSQNPRHKITKRGQNVTFRCDPISEHNRLYWYRQTLGQGPEFLTYFQNEAQLEKSRLLSDRFSAERPKGSFSTLEIQRTEQGDSAMYLCASSRQVSYEQYFGPGTRLTVT.

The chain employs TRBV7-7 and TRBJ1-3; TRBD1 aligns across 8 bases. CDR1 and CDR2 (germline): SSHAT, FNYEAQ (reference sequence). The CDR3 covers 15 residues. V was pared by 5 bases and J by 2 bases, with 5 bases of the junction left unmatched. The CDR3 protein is CASSVGQAAGNTIYF. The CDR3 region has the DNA TGTGCCAGCAGCGTGGGACAGGCCGCTGGAAACACCATATATTTT. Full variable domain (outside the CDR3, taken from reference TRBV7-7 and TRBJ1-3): GAGVSQSPRYKVTKRGQDVTLRCDPISSHATLYWYQQALGQGPEFLTYFNYEAQPDKSGLPSDRFSAERPEGSISTLTIQRTEQRDSAMYRCASSVGQAAGNTIYFGEGSWLTVV.

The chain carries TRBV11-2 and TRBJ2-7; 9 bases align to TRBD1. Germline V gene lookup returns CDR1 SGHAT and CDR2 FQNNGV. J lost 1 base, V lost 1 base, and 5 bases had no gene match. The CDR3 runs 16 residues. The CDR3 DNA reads TGTGCCAGCAGCTTAGGGAGGGGGACAGGGTCCTACGAGCAGTACTTC. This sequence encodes CASSLGRGTGSYEQYF.

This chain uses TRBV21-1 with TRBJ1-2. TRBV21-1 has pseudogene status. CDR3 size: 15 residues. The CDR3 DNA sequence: TGTGCCAGCAGCAAAGGTCCCGCCGGGGGGCATGGCTACACCTTC. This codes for CASSKGPAGGHGYTF.

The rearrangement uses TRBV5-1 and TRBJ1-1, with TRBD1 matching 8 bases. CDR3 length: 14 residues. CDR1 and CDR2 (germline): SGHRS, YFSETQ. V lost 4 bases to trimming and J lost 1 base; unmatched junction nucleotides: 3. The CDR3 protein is CASSPGQGNTEAFF. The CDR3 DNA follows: TGCGCCAGCAGCCCAGGACAGGGGAACACTGAAGCTTTCTTT.

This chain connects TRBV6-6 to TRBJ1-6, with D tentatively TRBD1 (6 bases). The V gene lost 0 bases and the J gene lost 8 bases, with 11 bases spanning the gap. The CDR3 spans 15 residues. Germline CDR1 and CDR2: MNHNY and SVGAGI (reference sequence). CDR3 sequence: CASSYSKGVHSPLHF. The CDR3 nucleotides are TGTGCCAGCAGTTACTCGAAGGGGGTGCATTCACCCCTCCACTTT.

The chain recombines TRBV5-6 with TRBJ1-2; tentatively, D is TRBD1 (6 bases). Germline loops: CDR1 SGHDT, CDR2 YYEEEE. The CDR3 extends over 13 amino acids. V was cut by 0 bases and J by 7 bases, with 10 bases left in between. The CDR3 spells CASSLVQGSGYTF. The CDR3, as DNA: TGTGCCAGCAGCTTGGTTCAGGGGTCTGGCTACACCTTC.

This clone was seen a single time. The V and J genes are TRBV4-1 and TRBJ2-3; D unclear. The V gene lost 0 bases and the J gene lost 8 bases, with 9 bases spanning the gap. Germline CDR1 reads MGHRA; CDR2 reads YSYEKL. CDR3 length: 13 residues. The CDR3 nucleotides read TGCGCCAGCAGCCAAGATAGACGAGGTACGCAGTATTTT. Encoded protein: CASSQDRRGTQYF.

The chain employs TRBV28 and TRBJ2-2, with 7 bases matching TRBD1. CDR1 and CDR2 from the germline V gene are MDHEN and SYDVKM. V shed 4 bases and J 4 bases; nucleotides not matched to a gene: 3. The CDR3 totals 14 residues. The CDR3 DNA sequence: TGTGCCAGCAGTTCAACAGGGGTCACCGGGGAGCTGTTTTTT. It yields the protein CASSSTGVTGELFF.

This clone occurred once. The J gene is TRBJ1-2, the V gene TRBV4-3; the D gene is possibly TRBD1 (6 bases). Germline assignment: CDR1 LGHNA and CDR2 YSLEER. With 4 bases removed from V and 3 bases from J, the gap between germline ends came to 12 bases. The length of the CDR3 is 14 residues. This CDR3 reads CASSPLGAYYGYTF. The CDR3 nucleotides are TGCGCCAGCAGCCCCCTGGGGGCATACTATGGCTACACCTTC.

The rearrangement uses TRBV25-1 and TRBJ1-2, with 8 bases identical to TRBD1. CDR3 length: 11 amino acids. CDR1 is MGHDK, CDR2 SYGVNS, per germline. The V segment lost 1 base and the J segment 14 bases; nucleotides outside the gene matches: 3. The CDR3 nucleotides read TGTGCCAGCAGTGAATCAGGGGGCGTTACCTTC. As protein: CASSESGGVTF.

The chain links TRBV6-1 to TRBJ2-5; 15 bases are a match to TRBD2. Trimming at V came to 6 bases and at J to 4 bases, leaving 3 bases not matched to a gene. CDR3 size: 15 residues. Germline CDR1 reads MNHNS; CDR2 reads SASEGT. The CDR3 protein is CASSGLAGGVETQYF. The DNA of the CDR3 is TGTGCCAGCAGCGGACTAGCGGGGGGGGTAGAGACCCAGTACTTC.

This chain's CDR3 is CASSYSGVGANVLTF. The CDR3 bases are TGTGCCAGCAGTTACTCCGGGGTTGGGGCCAACGTCCTGACTTTC. The chain combines TRBV6-5 with TRBJ2-6; D may be TRBD2 (5 bases). Germline CDR1 and CDR2: MNHEY and SVGAGI. CDR3 length: 15 residues. The V gene lost 0 bases and the J gene lost 3 bases, with 6 bases spanning the gap.

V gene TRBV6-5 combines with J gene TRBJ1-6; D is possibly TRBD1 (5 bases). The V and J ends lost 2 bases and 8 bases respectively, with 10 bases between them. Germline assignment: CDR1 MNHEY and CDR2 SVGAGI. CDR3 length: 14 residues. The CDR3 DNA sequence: TGTGCCAGCAGTTACACAGGATTAGATTCACCCCTCCACTTT. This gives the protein CASSYTGLDSPLHF.

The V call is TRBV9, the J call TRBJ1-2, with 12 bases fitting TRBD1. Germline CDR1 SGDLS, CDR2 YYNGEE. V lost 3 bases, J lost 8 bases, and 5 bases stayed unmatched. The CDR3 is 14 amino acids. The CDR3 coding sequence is TGTGCCAGCAGCGCCCAGGGACAGGGGGCAGGCTACACCTTC. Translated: CASSAQGQGAGYTF.

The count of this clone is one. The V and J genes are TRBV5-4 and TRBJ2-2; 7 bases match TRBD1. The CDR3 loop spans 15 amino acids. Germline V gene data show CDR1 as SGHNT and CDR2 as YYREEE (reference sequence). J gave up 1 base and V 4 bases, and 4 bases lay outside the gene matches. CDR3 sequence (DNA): TGTGCCAGCAGCAAGACAGGGATGAACACCGGGGAGCTGTTTTTT. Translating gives CASSKTGMNTGELFF.

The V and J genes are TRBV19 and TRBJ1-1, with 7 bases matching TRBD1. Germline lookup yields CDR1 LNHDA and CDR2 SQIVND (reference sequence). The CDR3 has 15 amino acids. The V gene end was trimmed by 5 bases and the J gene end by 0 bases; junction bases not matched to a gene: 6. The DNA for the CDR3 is TGTGCCAGTAGTGTAAGGACAGGCCTGAACACTGAAGCTTTCTTT. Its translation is CASSVRTGLNTEAFF.

CDR3 protein: CASSLAQVNTEAFF. The DNA for the CDR3 is TGTGCCAGCAGCTTAGCGCAGGTGAACACTGAAGCTTTCTTT. This sequence joins TRBV7-2 and TRBJ1-1; D not certain. Trimming stripped 0 bases from V and 0 bases from J, with 5 bases between. The CDR3 consists of 14 residues. The V gene's germline CDR1 is SGHTA and CDR2 FQGNSA.

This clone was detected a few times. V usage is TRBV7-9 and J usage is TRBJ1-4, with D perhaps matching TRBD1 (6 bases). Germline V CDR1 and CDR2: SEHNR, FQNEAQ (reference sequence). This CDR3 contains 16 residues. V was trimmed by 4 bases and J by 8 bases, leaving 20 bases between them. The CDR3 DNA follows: TGTGCCAGCAGCTCGGGCAGGACAGTCTTAGGCGAAAAACTGTTTTTT. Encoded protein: CASSSGRTVLGEKLFF.

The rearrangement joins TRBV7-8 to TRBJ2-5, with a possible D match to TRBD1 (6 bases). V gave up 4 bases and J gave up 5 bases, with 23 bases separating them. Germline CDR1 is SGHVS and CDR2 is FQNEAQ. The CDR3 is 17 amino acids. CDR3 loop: CASSYLRGGVRRETQYF. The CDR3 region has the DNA TGTGCCAGCAGCTACCTCAGGGGCGGTGTCCGTCGGGAGACCCAGTACTTC.

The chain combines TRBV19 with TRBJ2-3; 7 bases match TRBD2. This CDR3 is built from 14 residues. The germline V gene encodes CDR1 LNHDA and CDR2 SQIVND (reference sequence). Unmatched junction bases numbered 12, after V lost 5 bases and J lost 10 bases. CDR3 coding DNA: TGTGCCAGTAGTCCCTCTAGCGGACATACCGCGCAGTATTTT. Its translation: CASSPSSGHTAQYF.

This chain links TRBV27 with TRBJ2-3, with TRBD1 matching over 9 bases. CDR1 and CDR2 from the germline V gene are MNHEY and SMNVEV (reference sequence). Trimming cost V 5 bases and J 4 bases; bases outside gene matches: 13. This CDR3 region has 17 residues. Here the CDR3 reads CASSPRGTGRGADTQYF. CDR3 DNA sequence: TGTGCCAGCAGTCCGAGAGGGACAGGGCGAGGGGCAGATACGCAGTATTTT.